This T cell receptor beta chain was documented in a study of cytomegalovirus exposure and HLA in healthy donors. About the research overall: The 550 to 800 first-cohort repertoires and the 120 or so validation repertoires shared the same platform, a later analysis reported.

CDR1 and CDR2 from the germline V gene are SGHDN and FVKESK. This CDR3 contains 17 residues. Trimming took off 3 bases at V and 0 bases at J, with 18 bases between the two ends. TCRdb's copy holds only in-frame clones and misses some; the assay was immunoSEQ multiplex PCR. This table has about 110,000 clones, about 85% appearing once. The donors were members of the validation cohort, which comprised 120 subjects and was separate from the first cohort of about 700 subjects. The gene calls are TRBV14 and TRBJ2-7; D may be TRBD2 (5 bases). The sample comprised PBMCs. The receptor was isolated from a woman aged 18 to 35 in good health and CMV-seropositive. CDR3 bases: TGTGCCAGCAGCCACAGAACTCCGGGAACCAGCTCCTACGAGCAGTACTTC. Translation gives CASSHRTPGTSSYEQYF.